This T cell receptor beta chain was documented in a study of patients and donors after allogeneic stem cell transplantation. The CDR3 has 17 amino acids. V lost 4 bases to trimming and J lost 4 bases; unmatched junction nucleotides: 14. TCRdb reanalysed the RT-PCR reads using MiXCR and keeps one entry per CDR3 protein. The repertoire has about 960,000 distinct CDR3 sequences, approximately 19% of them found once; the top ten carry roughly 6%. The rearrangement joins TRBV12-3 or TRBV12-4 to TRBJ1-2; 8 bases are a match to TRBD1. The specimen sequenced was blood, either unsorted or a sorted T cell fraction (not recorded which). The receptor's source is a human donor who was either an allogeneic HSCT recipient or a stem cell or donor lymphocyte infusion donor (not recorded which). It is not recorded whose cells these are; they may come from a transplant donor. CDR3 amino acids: CASSSQTSRGPVYGYTF. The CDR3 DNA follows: TGTGCCAGCAGTTCCCAAACGAGCAGGGGGCCCGTCTATGGCTACACCTTC.